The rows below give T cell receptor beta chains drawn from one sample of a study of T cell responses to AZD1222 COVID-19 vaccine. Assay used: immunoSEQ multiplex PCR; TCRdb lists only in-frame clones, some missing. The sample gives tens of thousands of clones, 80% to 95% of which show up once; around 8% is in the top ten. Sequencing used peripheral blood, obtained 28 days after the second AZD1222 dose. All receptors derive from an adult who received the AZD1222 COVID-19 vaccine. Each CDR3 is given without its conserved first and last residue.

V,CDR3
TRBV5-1,ASSFSGTGTVANVLT
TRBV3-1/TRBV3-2,ASSQMGLTSSTDTQY
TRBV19,ASKPTNSNEQF
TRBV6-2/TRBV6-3,ASSPGTSPNEQF
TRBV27,ASSTSTGDVSYGYT
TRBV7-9,ASSLGWGGTEAF
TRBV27,ASRMDGYQPQH
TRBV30,AWMGQGALGYT
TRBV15,ATSRPSTGTGNTIY
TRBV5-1,ASSLVGDYSTGELF
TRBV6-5,ASSFYINQPQH
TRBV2,ASRRTGPNQPQH
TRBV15,ATSRDRDRRYEQY
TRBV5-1,ASSLVAGGPTGELF
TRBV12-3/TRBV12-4,ASSLVPGYGYT
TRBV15,ATSRDRTNTGELF
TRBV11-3,ASSPSAGGGSGELF
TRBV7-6,ASSLGPIKEPQH